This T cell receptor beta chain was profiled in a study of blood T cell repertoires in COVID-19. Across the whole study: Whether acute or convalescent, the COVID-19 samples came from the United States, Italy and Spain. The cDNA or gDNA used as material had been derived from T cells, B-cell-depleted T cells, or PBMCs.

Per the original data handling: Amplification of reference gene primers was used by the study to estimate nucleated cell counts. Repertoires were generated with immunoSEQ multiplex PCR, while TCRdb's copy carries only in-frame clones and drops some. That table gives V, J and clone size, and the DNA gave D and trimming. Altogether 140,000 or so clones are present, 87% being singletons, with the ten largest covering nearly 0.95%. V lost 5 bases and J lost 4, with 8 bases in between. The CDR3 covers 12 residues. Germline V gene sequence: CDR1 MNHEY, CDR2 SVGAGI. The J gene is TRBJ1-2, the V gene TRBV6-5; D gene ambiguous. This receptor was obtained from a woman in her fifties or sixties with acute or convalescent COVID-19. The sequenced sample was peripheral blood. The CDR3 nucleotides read TGTGCCAGCAGTAAGGGAGTCTATGGCTACACCTTC. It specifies CASSKGVYGYTF.